One sample yielded the 29 T cell receptor beta chains listed below, sequenced in a study of Ad26.COV2.S vaccination and SARS-CoV-2 variants. The assay was immunoSEQ multiplex PCR, and TCRdb's table has in-frame clones only and misses some. The sample lists more than 150,000 clones; approximately 88% were seen once. The source material was peripheral blood, sampled after recovery from COVID-19. These TCRs come from a human donor who had recovered from COVID-19.

The chain links TRBV9 to TRBJ1-2; a possible D gene is TRBD1 (6 bases). The germline V gene encodes CDR1 SGDLS and CDR2 YYNGEE. CDR3 length: 14 residues. With 4 bases removed from V and 4 bases from J, the gap between germline ends came to 14 bases. The CDR3 here is CASSPQTGSYGYTF. In nucleotides, the CDR3 is TGTGCCAGCAGCCCACAGACAGGCAGCTATGGCTACACCTTC.

This chain connects TRBV18 to TRBJ1-2; D is perhaps TRBD1 (5 bases). With 2 bases removed from V and 6 bases from J, the gap between germline ends came to 10 bases. The CDR3 has 13 residues. Germline CDR1 and CDR2: KGHSH and LQKENI. Here the CDR3 DNA reads TGTGCCAGCTCACCATGGGGACCCGATGGCTACACCTTC. It specifies CASSPWGPDGYTF.

V is TRBV6-5 and J is TRBJ1-4; 10 bases agree with TRBD1. The V and J ends lost 6 bases and 11 bases, in that order; junction bases with no gene match: 9. CDR3 length: 14 residues. In germline, CDR1 is MNHEY, CDR2 SVGAGI. The CDR3 protein is CASRRQGAREKLFF. Written as DNA, the CDR3 is TGTGCCAGCAGGCGACAGGGGGCTAGAGAGAAACTGTTTTTT.

As regards this clone: One end of the junction is discordant with germline, which a read error may explain. This rearrangement joins TRBV7-7 to TRBJ2-7; 10 bases line up with TRBD2. The CDR3 totals 17 residues. Per the germline V gene, CDR1 is SSHAT and CDR2 is FNYEAQ (reference sequence). The CDR3, as DNA: TGTGCTAGCAGTTGGAGCGGGGGGGGCCTCCAGACTACCGAGCAGTACTTC. Translation: CASSWSGGGLQTTEQYF.

The chain joins TRBV6-4 to TRBJ2-1; tentatively, D is TRBD1 or TRBD2 (7 bases each). With 6 bases removed from V and 2 bases from J, the gap between germline ends came to 14 bases. Germline CDR1 and CDR2: MRHNA and SNTAGT. The CDR3 totals 15 residues. CDR3 loop: CASSTQGGAYNEQFF. CDR3 sequence (DNA): TGTGCCAGCAGCACCCAGGGGGGGGCCTACAATGAGCAGTTCTTC.

V is TRBV28 and J is TRBJ2-1, with unresolved D. This CDR3 has 13 amino acids. Germline V gene lookup returns CDR1 MDHEN and CDR2 SYDVKM. With 6 bases removed from V and 2 bases from J, the gap between germline ends came to 8 bases. The CDR3 DNA reads as TGTGCCAGCAGAGGCAGGACCTACAATGAGCAGTTCTTC. Residues: CASRGRTYNEQFF. The variable domain in full, completed from reference TRBV28 and TRBJ2-1, reads DVKVTQSSRYLVKRTGEKVFLECVQDMDHENMFWYRQDPGLGLRLIYFSYDVKMKEKGDIPEGYSVSREKKERFSLILESASTNQTSMYLCASRGRTYNEQFFGPGTRLTVL.

This clone showed up just a few times. The J gene is TRBJ2-7, the V gene TRBV5-1; no clear D. Germline CDR1 reads SGHRS; CDR2 reads YFSETQ. The CDR3 runs 12 residues. Trimming removed 2 bases at V and 2 bases at J, with 5 bases between. CDR3 in amino acids: CASSLTAYEQYF. CDR3 bases: TGCGCCAGCAGCTTAACCGCCTACGAGCAGTACTTC.

The chain is built from TRBV18 and TRBJ2-7; 8 bases map to TRBD2. The CDR3 is 14 residues long. V lost 3 bases to trimming and J lost 5 bases; unmatched junction nucleotides: 6. From germline, CDR1 is KGHSH and CDR2 LQKENI. DNA of the CDR3: TGTGCCAGCTCACCGTTAGCGGGATCCGACGAGCAGTACTTC. This codes for CASSPLAGSDEQYF.

The chain uses TRBV2 and TRBJ2-1, with 15 bases matching TRBD2. Germline CDR1 SNHLY, CDR2 FYNNEI. V lost 9 bases and J lost 4; bases outside the gene matches: 7. The CDR3 totals 16 residues. The chain's CDR3 is CARQSGTSGGYNEQFF. In nucleotides, the CDR3 is TGTGCCAGACAAAGTGGGACTAGCGGGGGGTACAATGAGCAGTTCTTC.

In its sample, this clone was seen once. The chain joins TRBV11-2 to TRBJ1-6; 7 bases are shared with TRBD1. V lost 5 bases, J lost 1 base, and 14 bases stayed unmatched. Germline V gene data show CDR1 as SGHAT and CDR2 as FQNNGV. CDR3 length equals 19 residues. The CDR3 DNA reads as TGTGCCAGCAGCGACGGGACAGCTCTGCATTGGTCCTATAATTCACCCCTCCACTTT. Its protein is CASSDGTALHWSYNSPLHF.

This chain's CDR3 is CAIGQGAVSNQPQHF. CDR3 nucleotides: TGTGCCATCGGACAGGGGGCGGTTAGCAATCAGCCCCAGCATTTT. The rearrangement joins TRBV10-3 to TRBJ1-5; TRBD1 aligns across 11 bases. The germline V gene has CDR1 ENHRY and CDR2 SYGVKD. The CDR3 contains 15 residues. The ends lost 8 bases at V and 0 bases at J; junction bases unmatched: 3.

The rearrangement links TRBV5-1 to TRBJ1-5; TRBD1 matches at 8 bases. V shed 7 bases and J 4 bases; nucleotides not matched to a gene: 13. This CDR3 is built from 16 residues. The germline V gene encodes CDR1 SGHRS and CDR2 YFSETQ. The CDR3 protein is CASPPGQGALNQPQHF. The CDR3 DNA reads as TGCGCCAGCCCCCCCGGGCAGGGGGCTTTGAATCAGCCCCAGCATTTT.

This chain uses TRBV18 with TRBJ2-5; no clear D. Per the germline V gene, CDR1 is KGHSH and CDR2 is LQKENI. This CDR3 has 16 residues. V was cut by 2 bases and J by 0 bases, with 13 bases left in between. This CDR3 is CASSPYRSSYQETQYF. The CDR3, as DNA: TGTGCCAGCTCACCATATAGGTCATCGTACCAAGAGACCCAGTACTTC.

The chain carries TRBV7-9 and TRBJ2-7; D possibly matches TRBD1 or TRBD2 (7 bases each). The CDR3 is 16 amino acids. Trimming stripped 0 bases from V and 3 bases from J, with 15 bases between. Germline V gene lookup returns CDR1 SEHNR and CDR2 FQNEAQ (reference sequence). CDR3 bases: TGTGCCAGCAGCTTAGCTACGTCAGGGGGGGGCTACGAGCAGTACTTC. Protein: CASSLATSGGGYEQYF.

The chain is built from TRBV19 and TRBJ2-5; 8 positions agree with TRBD1. Trimming took 2 bases from V and 4 from J; bases not matched to a gene: 3. Germline V CDR1 and CDR2: LNHDA, SQIVND (reference sequence). This CDR3 has 14 amino acids. The CDR3 protein is CASSISGGAETQYF. The CDR3 DNA follows: TGTGCCAGTAGTATATCAGGGGGCGCAGAGACCCAGTACTTC.

The chain has TRBV9 and TRBJ2-6; unclear D gene. V lost 4 bases, J lost 0 bases, and 5 bases lay in between. The CDR3 runs 14 residues. Per germline, CDR1 SGDLS and CDR2 YYNGEE. CDR3 coding DNA: TGTGCCAGCAGCCAGAGCTCTGGGGCCAACGTCCTGACTTTC. Its protein product is CASSQSSGANVLTF.

The chain carries TRBV28 and TRBJ2-7, with D perhaps TRBD2 (7 bases). Trimming removed 2 bases from V and 7 bases from J, with 18 bases in between. CDR1 and CDR2 (germline): MDHEN, SYDVKM. The CDR3 extends over 15 amino acids. The CDR3 region has the DNA TGTGCCAGCAGTTTAAGAGAGGACAGAGCGGGGGAGCAGTACTTC. Translated: CASSLREDRAGEQYF.

This clone has only a few counts. The J gene is TRBJ1-6, the V gene TRBV7-6; 7 positions match TRBD1. This CDR3 has 15 residues. Unmatched junction bases numbered 5, after V lost 4 bases and J lost 5 bases. From germline, CDR1 is SGHVS and CDR2 FNYEAQ. The CDR3 region has the DNA TGTGCCAGCAGCTGGGGCCAGGGGGATAATTCACCCCTCCACTTT. Its protein product is CASSWGQGDNSPLHF.

The CDR3 is CASSLDSNYGYTF. CDR3 DNA sequence: TGTGCCAGCAGTTTAGACAGCAACTATGGCTACACCTTC. This rearrangement joins TRBV12-3 or TRBV12-4 to TRBJ1-2; no clear D gene. There are 13 residues in the CDR3. Trimming pared 1 base from V and 2 bases from J, leaving 5 bases between.

V gene TRBV5-4 combines with J gene TRBJ2-7; D possibly uses TRBD1 or TRBD2 (5 bases each). The CDR3 runs to 14 residues. CDR1 and CDR2 from the germline V gene are SGHNT and YYREEE (reference sequence). The ends were cut back, 4 bases at V and 1 base at J, with 12 bases in the middle. The CDR3 sequence: CASSPRDGSYEQYF. The CDR3 DNA reads TGTGCCAGCAGCCCTCGGGACGGATCCTACGAGCAGTACTTC.

This clone was observed a handful of times. One junction end does not reproduce the germline sequence, and a read error may be involved. The chain joins TRBV11-1 to TRBJ2-1; D ambiguous. Germline V CDR1 and CDR2: SGHAT, FQDESV (reference sequence). The CDR3 has 14 amino acids. The CDR3 bases are TGTGCCAGCCGCTTAGAGGAATCCTACAATGAGCAGTTCTTC. Translating gives CASRLEESYNEQFF.

This rearrangement joins TRBV7-2 to TRBJ1-1, with D tentatively TRBD1 (6 bases). The CDR3 contains 16 residues. V shed 5 bases and J shed 0 bases, with 16 bases lying between them. In germline, CDR1 is SGHTA, CDR2 FQGNSA. Here the CDR3 reads CASSPQTGTLNTEAFF. Written as DNA, the CDR3 is TGTGCCAGCAGCCCACAAACCGGGACATTGAACACTGAAGCTTTCTTT.

This chain connects TRBV5-1 to TRBJ2-7; D uncertain. Germline loops: CDR1 SGHRS, CDR2 YFSETQ. V was shortened by 4 bases and J by 2 bases, with 16 bases between the two germline ends. This CDR3 contains 15 residues. The CDR3 DNA sequence: TGCGCCAGCAGCCCGTGGACCTGGGTTACCTACGAGCAGTACTTC. Its protein is CASSPWTWVTYEQYF. The full variable domain, with the rest looked up from reference TRBV5-1 and TRBJ2-7, is KAGVTQTPRYLIKTRGQQVTLSCSPISGHRSVSWYQQTPGQGLQFLFEYFSETQRNKGNFPGRFSGRQFSNSRSEMNVSTLELGDSALYLCASSPWTWVTYEQYFGPGTRLTVT.

The gene calls are TRBV27 and TRBJ2-2; 8 positions agree with TRBD2. Looked up from germline, CDR1 is MNHEY and CDR2 is SMNVEV (reference sequence). The CDR3 consists of 16 residues. The J segment lost 4 bases and the V segment lost 1 base, leaving 5 bases of the junction unmatched. CDR3 protein: CASSLLVAGFTGELFF. Written as DNA, the CDR3 is TGTGCCAGCAGTTTATTGGTAGCGGGATTCACCGGGGAGCTGTTTTTT.

V is TRBV4-1 and J is TRBJ2-7; D perhaps matches TRBD1 (6 bases). The germline gives CDR1 MGHRA, CDR2 YSYEKL. V gave up 3 bases and J gave up 6 bases, with 9 bases separating them. The CDR3 extends over 12 amino acids. The CDR3 DNA reads TGCGCCAGCAGCCAGGGGGCTGGCGAGCAGTACTTC. This gives the protein CASSQGAGEQYF.

The V gene is TRBV9, the J gene TRBJ2-1; 7 bases are shared with TRBD1. CDR1 is SGDLS and CDR2 is YYNGEE in the germline V gene. The CDR3 covers 13 residues. The J segment lost 4 bases and the V segment lost 4 bases, leaving 2 bases of the junction unmatched. The CDR3: CASSRGQYNEQFF. In DNA, the CDR3 is TGTGCCAGCAGCAGGGGACAGTACAATGAGCAGTTCTTC.

This clone occurred a few times. The genes are TRBV10-1 and TRBJ2-7; 8 positions agree with TRBD2. Germline V lookup: CDR1 WNHNN, CDR2 SYGVQD (reference sequence). The CDR3 covers 16 residues. The V segment lost 1 base and the J segment 4 bases; nucleotides outside the gene matches: 9. CDR3 in amino acids: CASSEYSGLGLYEQYF. The DNA for the CDR3 is TGCGCCAGCAGTGAGTATTCGGGACTAGGTTTATACGAGCAGTACTTC.

In its sample, this clone was seen once. The V gene is TRBV27, the J gene TRBJ2-7; 10 bases match TRBD2. The CDR3 extends over 16 amino acids. J gave up 3 bases and V 3 bases, and 8 bases lay outside the gene matches. Germline V lookup: CDR1 MNHEY, CDR2 SMNVEV (reference sequence). The CDR3 loop reads CASSLGAGGTYYEQYF. The CDR3 nucleotides read TGTGCCAGCAGTTTGGGAGCGGGGGGGACGTACTACGAGCAGTACTTC.

This chain connects TRBV4-1 to TRBJ1-1, with a tentative D call TRBD1 (5 bases). Germline V gives CDR1 MGHRA, CDR2 YSYEKL. The germline V and J ends were trimmed by 0 bases and 2 bases, with 16 bases remaining between them. The CDR3 has 17 amino acids. The CDR3 sequence is CASSQERGRSLNTEAFF. The CDR3 DNA reads as TGCGCCAGCAGCCAAGAAAGGGGAAGGTCTTTAAACACTGAAGCTTTCTTT.